These T cell receptor beta chains were read from a single sample in a study of OX40 agonist ivuxolimab in advanced cancers. Method: immunoSEQ multiplex PCR; TCRdb's copy keeps in-frame clones and lacks some. The top ten clones hold around 5.5% of a sample with over 85,000 clones, roughly 90% of them seen once. The input for sequencing was CD4+ or CD8+ T cells sorted from blood, taken in a trial of the OX40 agonist ivuxolimab. These receptors came from an adult with an advanced solid tumor such as melanoma, head and neck, liver or kidney cancer. Both conserved end residues are part of each CDR3. A D gene is named only where the DNA matches it firmly. Expanded clones get a size class; other rows say once, few or many, or leave the size out.

CDR3nt: TGTGCCAGCAGCGTAGGGACAGGGCCCTACAATGAGCAGTTCTTC
CDR3aa: CASSVGTGPYNEQFF
v_gene: TRBV9
abundance: NA
d_gene: TRBD1
j_gene: TRBJ2-1

CDR3nt: TGTGCCAGCAGTAAAAATATAGGGACCTCCTACGAGCAGTACTTC
CDR3aa: CASSKNIGTSYEQYF
v_gene: TRBV6-5
abundance: NA
d_gene: NA
j_gene: TRBJ2-7

CDR3nt: TGTGCCAGCAGTAGGGACACCGTTACCTACAATGAGCAGTTCTTC
CDR3aa: CASSRDTVTYNEQFF
v_gene: TRBV6-4
abundance: once
d_gene: NA
j_gene: TRBJ2-1

CDR3nt: TGTGCCAGCAGCTCCCGAAAGGGCCACGGTGAAGCTTTCTTT
CDR3aa: CASSSRKGHGEAFF
v_gene: TRBV13
abundance: NA
d_gene: NA
j_gene: TRBJ1-1

CDR3nt: TGTGCCAGCAGCCCGAGACTAGCGGTCTACGAGCAGTACTTC
CDR3aa: CASSPRLAVYEQYF
v_gene: TRBV7-9
abundance: NA
d_gene: TRBD2
j_gene: TRBJ2-7

CDR3nt: TGTGCCAGTAGTTCCCGAAACACTGGGGCCAACGTCCTGACTTTC
CDR3aa: CASSSRNTGANVLTF
v_gene: TRBV19
abundance: NA
d_gene: NA
j_gene: TRBJ2-6

CDR3nt: TGCAGTGCGCGGGCGAACTATGGCTACACCTTC
CDR3aa: CSARANYGYTF
v_gene: TRBV20-1
abundance: NA
d_gene: NA
j_gene: TRBJ1-2

CDR3nt: TGTGCCAGCAGCGATTACCGGGGGACAGGGAGTTTGAACACTGAAGCTTTCTTT
CDR3aa: CASSDYRGTGSLNTEAFF
v_gene: TRBV25-1
abundance: NA
d_gene: TRBD1
j_gene: TRBJ1-1

CDR3nt: TGTGCTAGTGGTCCCGGGGAGTACTCTAATGAAAAACTGTTTTTT
CDR3aa: CASGPGEYSNEKLFF
v_gene: TRBV12-5
abundance: few
d_gene: NA
j_gene: TRBJ1-4

CDR3nt: TGCGCCAGCAGGAGGGGGACAGATACCTACGAGCAGTACTTC
CDR3aa: CASRRGTDTYEQYF
v_gene: TRBV5-1
abundance: few
d_gene: TRBD1
j_gene: TRBJ2-7

CDR3nt: TGTGCCAGCAGTTTAATTGGGGGCCAGACGATCGAGCAGTACTTC
CDR3aa: CASSLIGGQTIEQYF
v_gene: TRBV27
abundance: NA
d_gene: NA
j_gene: TRBJ2-7

CDR3nt: TGTGCCAGCACCGCGATGTCCGGGCAGCAAGAGACCCAGTACTTC
CDR3aa: CASTAMSGQQETQYF
v_gene: TRBV7-8
abundance: NA
d_gene: NA
j_gene: TRBJ2-5

CDR3nt: TGTGCCAGCAGCTTTGGTGAGATCACTGAAGCTTTCTTT
CDR3aa: CASSFGEITEAFF
v_gene: TRBV5-5
abundance: NA
d_gene: NA
j_gene: TRBJ1-1

CDR3nt: TGTGCCAGCAGTTACCTCTCGGGGACCTACGAGCAGTACTTC
CDR3aa: CASSYLSGTYEQYF
v_gene: TRBV28
abundance: NA
d_gene: NA
j_gene: TRBJ2-7

CDR3nt: TGTGCCAGCAGCTTGGAATTAGCGGGACCCTCAGCCAAAAACATTCAGTACTTC
CDR3aa: CASSLELAGPSAKNIQYF
v_gene: TRBV5-5
abundance: NA
d_gene: TRBD2
j_gene: TRBJ2-4

CDR3nt: TGTGCCAGCATGGTGGATACGCAGTATTTT
CDR3aa: CASMVDTQYF
v_gene: TRBV2
abundance: once
d_gene: NA
j_gene: TRBJ2-3

CDR3nt: TGTGCCAGCAGCTATAGCGAAGCCTCCTACAATGAGCAGTTCTTC
CDR3aa: CASSYSEASYNEQFF
v_gene: TRBV7-2
abundance: NA
d_gene: NA
j_gene: TRBJ2-1

CDR3nt: TGTGCCAGCAGTCCAACAGGGGGAGCCGGCAAAAACATTCAGTACTTC
CDR3aa: CASSPTGGAGKNIQYF
v_gene: TRBV7-3
abundance: NA
d_gene: TRBD1
j_gene: TRBJ2-4

CDR3nt: TGCAGCGTCAATGACTTCAGGGGAGAGGCCCTCTATGGCTACACCTTC
CDR3aa: CSVNDFRGEALYGYTF
v_gene: TRBV29-1
abundance: NA
d_gene: NA
j_gene: TRBJ1-2

CDR3nt: TGTGCCAGCAGGAAGCTTTACCTCTCTGGAAACACCATATATTTT
CDR3aa: CASRKLYLSGNTIYF
v_gene: TRBV7-3
abundance: NA
d_gene: NA
j_gene: TRBJ1-3

CDR3nt: TGTGCCTTCAACAGACAGTTGAACACTGAAGCTTTCTTT
CDR3aa: CAFNRQLNTEAFF
v_gene: TRBV30
abundance: NA
d_gene: NA
j_gene: TRBJ1-1

CDR3nt: TGCGCCAGCAGCCAAAGGTCTGGGGAGGCCGGGGAGCTGTTTTTT
CDR3aa: CASSQRSGEAGELFF
v_gene: TRBV4-3
abundance: NA
d_gene: NA
j_gene: TRBJ2-2

CDR3nt: TGCGCCAGCAGCTTGGCGGGAGGGACCTACAATGAGCAGTTCTTC
CDR3aa: CASSLAGGTYNEQFF
v_gene: TRBV5-1
abundance: NA
d_gene: TRBD2
j_gene: TRBJ2-1

CDR3nt: TGTGCCTCTGGACAGGCACCTTACAATGAGCAGTTCTTC
CDR3aa: CASGQAPYNEQFF
v_gene: TRBV19
abundance: NA
d_gene: TRBD1
j_gene: TRBJ2-1

CDR3nt: TGCGCCAGCAGCTTGTCGCCGGCGGGGCTAGGCAAAAACATTCAGTACTTC
CDR3aa: CASSLSPAGLGKNIQYF
v_gene: TRBV5-1
abundance: NA
d_gene: NA
j_gene: TRBJ2-4

CDR3nt: TGCGCCAGCAGCCAGGATAACCTTAGGGCGGGAGGGGCCAACGTCCTGACTTTC
CDR3aa: CASSQDNLRAGGANVLTF
v_gene: TRBV4-3
abundance: NA
d_gene: NA
j_gene: TRBJ2-6

CDR3nt: TGTGCCAGCAGCACAGGGACTAGCGGTGAGCAGTACTTC
CDR3aa: CASSTGTSGEQYF
v_gene: TRBV7-9
abundance: NA
d_gene: TRBD2
j_gene: TRBJ2-7

CDR3nt: TGTGCCAGCAGTTACGAGGGCGGGAGCTACGAGCAGTACTTC
CDR3aa: CASSYEGGSYEQYF
v_gene: TRBV6-5
abundance: NA
d_gene: TRBD2
j_gene: TRBJ2-7

CDR3nt: TGTGCCAGCAGCCGCCCGGACGGGGGCGGCTATGGCTACACCTTC
CDR3aa: CASSRPDGGGYGYTF
v_gene: TRBV5-4
abundance: once
d_gene: NA
j_gene: TRBJ1-2

CDR3nt: TGTGCCAGTAGGCGGACAGGGTCCTCCACGACTAGCAATCAGCCCCAGCATTTT
CDR3aa: CASRRTGSSTTSNQPQHF
v_gene: TRBV19
abundance: NA
d_gene: TRBD1
j_gene: TRBJ1-5

CDR3nt: TGTGCCAGCAGTTTGGGTAGGCTACGGACCGGGGAGCTGTTTTTT
CDR3aa: CASSLGRLRTGELFF
v_gene: TRBV28
abundance: once
d_gene: NA
j_gene: TRBJ2-2

CDR3nt: TGTGCCAGCAGCTTGATGGGGCAGAGGGCATCCTTGGGGAACACTGAAGCTTTCTTT
CDR3aa: CASSLMGQRASLGNTEAFF
v_gene: TRBV7-2
abundance: NA
d_gene: NA
j_gene: TRBJ1-1

CDR3nt: TGTGCCAGCAGCCCGGGGACAGGGATAGACTATGGCTACACCTTC
CDR3aa: CASSPGTGIDYGYTF
v_gene: TRBV7-2
abundance: once
d_gene: TRBD1
j_gene: TRBJ1-2

CDR3nt: TGTGCCATCAGTGAGATCATGGGAGCGGGGGGACCCGAGAATGAGCAGTTCTTC
CDR3aa: CAISEIMGAGGPENEQFF
v_gene: TRBV10-3
abundance: NA
d_gene: TRBD2
j_gene: TRBJ2-1

CDR3nt: TGTGCCAGCAGCTTAGCTAGTGCCAATGAAAAACTGTTTTTT
CDR3aa: CASSLASANEKLFF
v_gene: TRBV7-9
abundance: NA
d_gene: NA
j_gene: TRBJ1-4

CDR3nt: TGTGCCACCAGCAAAGGGACGTTTAGCTCCTACAATGAGCAGTTCTTC
CDR3aa: CATSKGTFSSYNEQFF
v_gene: TRBV15
abundance: NA
d_gene: NA
j_gene: TRBJ2-1